The 2 T cell receptor beta chains given below trace back to one sample, sequenced in a study of OX40 agonist ivuxolimab in advanced cancers. Preparation of the library involved the immunoSEQ multiplex PCR assay. TCRdb limited this immuneACCESS table to in-frame rearrangements with V and J called. A share of clones is missing; checked studies link under half to unresolved V genes, and the rest is unexplained. In this sample the table shows tens of thousands of clones, 80% to 95% of which occur a single time. The ten largest clones add up to approximately 0.58% of the sample. The sequenced sample was CD4+ or CD8+ T cells sorted from blood, obtained in a trial of the OX40 agonist ivuxolimab. Every receptor here comes from an adult with an advanced solid tumor such as melanoma, head and neck, liver or kidney cancer.

This clone came up once. J is TRBJ2-3 and V is TRBV5-4; TRBD2 might be the D (6 bases). The CDR3 spans 15 residues. V lost 1 base, J lost 0 bases, and 9 bases lay in between. Germline loops: CDR1 SGHNT, CDR2 YYREEE (reference sequence). The CDR3 region has the DNA TGTGCCAGCAGCTTGCTTAGCGGCAGCACAGATACGCAGTATTTT. Its protein product is CASSLLSGSTDTQYF.

The chain has TRBV29-1 and TRBJ1-2, with D uncertain. In germline, CDR1 is SQVTM, CDR2 ANQGSEA. The V end was cut by 1 base, the J end by 6 bases, with 18 bases between. This CDR3 has 15 residues. The CDR3 spells CSVEVTAGLGDGYTF. CDR3 DNA sequence: TGCAGCGTTGAAGTAACAGCGGGCCTTGGGGATGGCTACACCTTC.